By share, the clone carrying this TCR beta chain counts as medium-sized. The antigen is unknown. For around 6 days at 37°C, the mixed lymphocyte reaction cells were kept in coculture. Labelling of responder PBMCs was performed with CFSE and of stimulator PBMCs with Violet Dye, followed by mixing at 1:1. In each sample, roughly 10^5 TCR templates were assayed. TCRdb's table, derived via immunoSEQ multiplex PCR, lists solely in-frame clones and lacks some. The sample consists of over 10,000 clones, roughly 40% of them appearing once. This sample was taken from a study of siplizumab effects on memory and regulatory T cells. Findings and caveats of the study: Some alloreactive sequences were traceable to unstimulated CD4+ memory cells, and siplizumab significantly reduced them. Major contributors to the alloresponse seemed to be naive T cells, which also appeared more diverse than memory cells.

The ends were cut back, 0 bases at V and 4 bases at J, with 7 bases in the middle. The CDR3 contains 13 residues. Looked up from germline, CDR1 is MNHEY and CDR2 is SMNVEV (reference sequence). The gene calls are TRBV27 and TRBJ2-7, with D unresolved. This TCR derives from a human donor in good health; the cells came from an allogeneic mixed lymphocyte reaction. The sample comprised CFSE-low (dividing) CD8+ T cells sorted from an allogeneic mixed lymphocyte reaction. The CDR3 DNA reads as TGTGCCAGCAGTTTATCGCACGGGTACGAGCAGTACTTC. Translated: CASSLSHGYEQYF.